One sample yielded the 20 T cell receptor beta chains listed below, sequenced in a study of CD8+ T cells in alopecia areata. The sample's treatment: oral pan-JAK inhibitor, 5-10 mg twice daily. Isolated RNA was reverse transcribed into cDNA used as the sequencing template. TCRdb's table, derived via immunoSEQ multiplex PCR, lists solely in-frame clones and lacks some. Of about 190,000 clones detected, about 65% appear once; the ten largest clones hold about 1.3%. This specimen was CD4+ T cells sorted from blood, taken around week 50, from a patient treated with tofacitinib. The receptors derive from a human donor with alopecia areata.

V usage is TRBV7-3 and J usage is TRBJ2-1; 8 bases align to TRBD1. The junction had 10 bases not matched to a gene; V was cut back by 1 base and J by 8 bases. Per the germline V gene, CDR1 is SGHTA and CDR2 is FQGTGA. The CDR3 contains 16 residues. The CDR3, as DNA: TGTGCCAGCAGCTTAAGCACTACAGGGGGGTTCGATGAGCAGTTCTTC. It specifies CASSLSTTGGFDEQFF.

The V and J genes are TRBV29-1 and TRBJ2-7, with D perhaps matching TRBD1 (6 bases). Germline V gene lookup returns CDR1 SQVTM and CDR2 ANQGSEA. This CDR3 is built from 14 residues. V lost 7 bases, J lost 3 bases, and 19 bases lay in between. The chain's CDR3 is CSAILGTGRYEQYF. Here the CDR3 DNA reads TGCAGCGCTATCCTCGGAACAGGGCGCTACGAGCAGTACTTC.

The chain joins TRBV30 to TRBJ1-2; D unresolved. Trimming removed 1 base at V and 6 bases at J, with 9 bases between. Germline V gives CDR1 GTSNPN, CDR2 SVGIG (reference sequence). CDR3 length: 12 residues. CDR3 DNA sequence: TGTGCCTGGAGTGGACCCCCAAATGGCTACACCTTC. This gives the protein CAWSGPPNGYTF.

In its sample, this clone was seen a few times. This chain uses TRBV5-1 with TRBJ2-7; 7 bases are a match to TRBD1. Germline V CDR1 and CDR2: SGHRS, YFSETQ. Losses at the gene ends were 4 bases for V and 5 bases for J; bases not matched to a gene: 12. The CDR3 has 15 residues. Here the CDR3 DNA reads TGCGCCAGCAGCGTCGACAGGGCTGGGGGAGACGAGCAGTACTTC. Translated: CASSVDRAGGDEQYF.

The V call is TRBV7-8, the J call TRBJ1-6, with 10 bases aligning to TRBD1. Unmatched junction bases numbered 3, after V lost 3 bases and J lost 7 bases. The CDR3 is 15 residues long. Germline CDR1 reads SGHVS; CDR2 reads FQNEAQ. CDR3 loop: CASSFQDRGNSPLHF. CDR3 coding DNA: TGTGCCAGCAGCTTCCAGGACAGGGGGAATTCACCCCTCCACTTT.

V is TRBV30 and J is TRBJ1-6; D is undetermined. Trimming stripped 5 bases from V and 8 bases from J, with 13 bases between. Per the germline V gene, CDR1 is GTSNPN and CDR2 is SVGIG (reference sequence). The CDR3 sequence is 13 residues long. The CDR3 sequence: CAWGQDQDSPLHF. The CDR3 DNA is TGTGCCTGGGGGCAGGATCAGGATTCACCCCTCCACTTT.

The chain combines TRBV4-3 with TRBJ2-1; D possibly uses TRBD1 or TRBD2 (5 bases each). V was clipped by 4 bases and J by 9 bases, with 16 bases between them. This CDR3 contains 14 residues. Germline V gene lookup returns CDR1 LGHNA and CDR2 YSLEER. This CDR3 is CASSRTHGRGEQFF. For the CDR3, the DNA is TGCGCCAGCAGCCGGACACACGGACGGGGTGAGCAGTTCTTC.

This rearrangement joins TRBV10-3 to TRBJ2-6; possibly TRBD1 for D (5 bases). The germline V and J ends were trimmed by 5 bases and 2 bases, with 10 bases remaining between them. This CDR3 region has 15 residues. The V gene's germline CDR1 is ENHRY and CDR2 SYGVKD. CDR3 sequence (DNA): TGTGCCATCAGTATTCAAGGGGCTGGGGCCAACGTCCTGACTTTC. Protein: CAISIQGAGANVLTF.

The chain uses TRBV25-1 and TRBJ2-3, with unresolved D. V lost 4 bases to trimming and J lost 0 bases, with 8 bases between them. This CDR3 contains 14 residues. The germline gives CDR1 MGHDK, CDR2 SYGVNS. CDR3 bases: TGTGCCAGCAGTGTCCCGGGTAGCACAGATACGCAGTATTTT. Its protein is CASSVPGSTDTQYF.

The chain uses TRBV4-3 and TRBJ2-5; no definite D call. This CDR3 has 15 residues. The germline V gene has CDR1 LGHNA and CDR2 YSLEER. Trimming pared 1 base from V and 2 bases from J, leaving 11 bases between. CDR3 in amino acids: CASSQVAVGQETQYF. The CDR3 nucleotides read TGCGCCAGCAGCCAAGTTGCGGTGGGGCAAGAGACCCAGTACTTC.

The chain is built from TRBV27 and TRBJ1-1; D is ambiguous. Trimming pared 5 bases from V and 1 base from J, leaving 14 bases between. Per the germline V gene, CDR1 is MNHEY and CDR2 is SMNVEV (reference sequence). The CDR3 has 15 amino acids. Written as DNA, the CDR3 is TGTGCCAGCAGTCCTCGAGGGCATGCGAACACTGAAGCTTTCTTT. Protein: CASSPRGHANTEAFF.

The rearrangement joins TRBV9 to TRBJ1-6, with D maybe TRBD1 (5 bases). V lost 0 bases to trimming and J lost 6 bases, with 10 bases between them. Germline V gene lookup returns CDR1 SGDLS and CDR2 YYNGEE. The CDR3 has 15 residues. The CDR3 loop reads CASSVGQGINSPLHF. CDR3 coding DNA: TGTGCCAGCAGCGTAGGTCAGGGTATTAATTCACCCCTCCACTTT. The entire variable domain, with the rest obtained from reference TRBV9 and TRBJ1-6, is as follows: DSGVTQTPKHLITATGQRVTLRCSPRSGDLSVYWYQQSLDQGLQFLIQYYNGEERAKGNILERFSAQQFPDLHSELNLSSLELGDSALYFCASSVGQGINSPLHFGNGTRLTVT.

The chain uses TRBV2 and TRBJ1-5; 8 nucleotides agree with TRBD1. J lost 0 bases, V lost 6 bases, and 1 base had no gene match. The CDR3 spans 14 residues. Germline V gives CDR1 SNHLY, CDR2 FYNNEI. As DNA, the CDR3 is TGTGCCAGCAGCGGACAGGGTAGCAATCAGCCCCAGCATTTT. It codes for CASSGQGSNQPQHF.

The chain carries TRBV27 and TRBJ1-6; 8 nucleotides agree with TRBD1. The V gene's germline CDR1 is MNHEY and CDR2 SMNVEV (reference sequence). The ends lost 1 base at V and 6 bases at J; junction bases unmatched: 2. The CDR3 is 15 amino acids. CDR3 region: CASSLYDRGNSPLHF. Here the CDR3 DNA reads TGTGCCAGCAGTTTATATGACAGGGGTAATTCACCCCTCCACTTT.

The chain couples TRBV4-3 to TRBJ2-2; tentatively, D is TRBD1 (5 bases). The V gene's germline CDR1 is LGHNA and CDR2 YSLEER. There are 16 residues in the CDR3. V lost 0 bases to trimming and J lost 2 bases, with 10 bases between them. CDR3 sequence: CASSQEAGINTGELFF. The CDR3 nucleotides are TGCGCCAGCAGCCAAGAAGCAGGGATAAACACCGGGGAGCTGTTTTTT.

The chain employs TRBV19 and TRBJ1-2; TRBD1 is a possible D gene (5 bases). Germline CDR1 reads LNHDA; CDR2 reads SQIVND (reference sequence). Trimming pared 3 bases from V and 13 bases from J, leaving 15 bases between. The CDR3 loop spans 12 amino acids. CDR3 in amino acids: CASSIAAQVATF. As DNA, the CDR3 is TGTGCCAGTAGTATCGCGGCACAGGTGGCCACCTTC.

The chain is built from TRBV30 and TRBJ1-1; D is undetermined. Germline V gene sequence: CDR1 GTSNPN, CDR2 SVGIG (reference sequence). V gave up 2 bases and J gave up 2 bases, with 6 bases separating them. There are 12 residues in the CDR3. In nucleotides, the CDR3 is TGTGCCTGGAGTATTGGAAACACTGAAGCTTTCTTT. Its protein product is CAWSIGNTEAFF.

The chain has TRBV5-1 and TRBJ2-5; 7 nucleotides agree with TRBD1. The CDR3 sequence is 14 residues long. Germline V gene lookup returns CDR1 SGHRS and CDR2 YFSETQ. V trimming: 4 bases; J trimming: 7 bases; junction bases outside the gene matches: 10. This chain's CDR3 is CASSLDRATRTQYF. Written as DNA, the CDR3 is TGCGCCAGCAGCCTCGACAGGGCAACGCGGACCCAGTACTTC.

This clone is a singleton in its sample. J is TRBJ1-6 and V is TRBV27, with TRBD1 as a possible D gene (5 bases). Germline-derived CDR1 and CDR2 are MNHEY and SMNVEV (reference sequence). The CDR3 extends over 14 amino acids. The V end lost 5 bases, the J end lost 7 bases, and 12 bases lay between the germline ends. This chain's CDR3 is CASSTSRGNSPLHF. The CDR3 nucleotides read TGTGCCAGCAGTACGAGTCGGGGGAATTCACCCCTCCACTTT.

The V gene is TRBV10-3, the J gene TRBJ1-2, with D possibly TRBD1 on 5 matching bases. This CDR3 spans 11 amino acids. Germline CDR1 and CDR2: ENHRY and SYGVKD. Between the trimmed V and J ends, which lost 7 bases and 6 bases, there was a span of 9 bases. CDR3 amino acids: CAITGGDGYTF. CDR3 DNA: TGTGCCATCACGGGGGGGGATGGCTACACCTTC.